This TCR beta chain comes out of a study of blood T cell repertoires in COVID-19. Across the whole study: In each case, the material was cDNA or gDNA derived from T cells, B-cell-depleted T cells, or PBMCs.

The data were produced by immunoSEQ multiplex PCR, yet TCRdb's version contains in-frame clones alone and is incomplete. This table has more than 150,000 clones, approximately 80% appearing once. The germline V gene encodes CDR1 SNHLY and CDR2 FYNNEI. This CDR3 has 16 amino acids. J gave up 0 bases and V 6 bases, and 4 bases lay outside the gene matches. The chain links TRBV2 to TRBJ1-4, with TRBD1 matching over 10 bases. Input material: PBMCs or T cells enriched from blood (not recorded which). This TCR was sampled from a man aged 55 to 70 who had been exposed to COVID-19. The CDR3 DNA is TGTGCCAGCAGGGCTGGACAGGGGGCAACTAATGAAAAACTGTTTTTT. Translation gives CASRAGQGATNEKLFF.